This T cell receptor beta chain was sequenced in a study of T cells after yellow fever vaccination. Study findings and constraints: Post-booster repertoires again held most primary-vaccination clones (approximately 96% CD4, roughly 88% CD8). A minor fraction of clonotypes spanned both CD4 and CD8 compartments.

The TCR cDNA carried a universal primer site and UMIs from 5'RACE template switching. TCRdb re-called the 5' RACE reads through MiXCR, storing one row per CDR3 protein. The data show approximately 300,000 distinct CDR3 sequences, around 7% seen once. A note on this clonotype: No antigen is known for it.

The TCR originated in a man between 18 and 35 years old who received the YFV17D yellow fever vaccine. Here the sequenced sample was PBMCs, taken about 41 days after the first yellow fever vaccination.

This CDR3 is CASSLTGLNNQPQHF. Here the CDR3 DNA reads TGTGCCAGCAGCTTGACAGGGCTGAATAATCAGCCCCAGCATTTT. The gene calls are TRBV7-2 and TRBJ1-5, with 7 bases lining up with TRBD1. Germline values: CDR1 SGHTA, CDR2 FQGNSA. The CDR3 extends over 15 amino acids. J was trimmed by 4 bases and V by 3 bases; bases with no gene match: 6.